This entry lists 23 T cell receptor beta chains sequenced from one sample in a study of T-cell memory formation after mild COVID-19. Using its own MiXCR run on the 5' RACE reads, TCRdb lists one record per CDR3 protein. Here the sample spans 350,000 to 450,000 distinct CDR3 sequences, 13% to 15% being singletons. Input material: PBMCs or a T cell subset sorted from them (not recorded which). These receptors all stem from a man between 18 and 35 years old who had mild COVID-19 (a few samples of this study predate the infection). Cell type and time point are not known.

This clonotype appeared a few times. V usage is TRBV7-6 and J usage is TRBJ1-5; 8 nucleotides align to TRBD1. Germline V gene sequence: CDR1 SGHVS, CDR2 FNYEAQ. With V trimmed by 0 bases and J by 6 bases, 4 bases remained unmatched. This CDR3 is 15 amino acids long. The CDR3 coding sequence is TGTGCCAGCAGCTTAGCGCCAACAGGGGGTCAGCCCCAGCATTTT. This codes for CASSLAPTGGQPQHF.

This clonotype has ten or more counts. The chain combines TRBV10-1 with TRBJ2-1; TRBD1 is a possible D gene (5 bases). Trimming took off 6 bases at V and 8 bases at J, with 17 bases between the two ends. The CDR3 totals 14 residues. CDR1 WNHNN and CDR2 SYGVQD come from the germline V gene (reference sequence). The CDR3 protein is CASRQTQGSDEQFF. For the CDR3, the DNA is TGCGCCAGCAGACAAACCCAGGGAAGCGATGAGCAGTTCTTC.

The chain has TRBV6-2 or TRBV6-3 and TRBJ1-1, with 8 positions matching TRBD1. There are 14 residues in the CDR3. With 4 bases clipped from V and 5 bases from J, the junction kept 6 bases outside the gene matches. The V gene's germline CDR1 is MNHEY and CDR2 SVGEGT. The CDR3 nucleotides are TGTGCCAGCAGTTCGACAGGGGAGGGAACTGAAGCTTTCTTT. It codes for CASSSTGEGTEAFF.

At least ten counts were recorded for this clonotype. The chain combines TRBV4-2 with TRBJ2-4; 10 bases align to TRBD1. The germline gives CDR1 LGHNA, CDR2 YNFKEQ. This CDR3 is built from 16 residues. V lost 4 bases and J lost 5; bases outside the gene matches: 8. In nucleotides, the CDR3 is TGTGCCAGCAGCCGGCGGGACAGGGGATATGAAAACATTCAGTACTTC. Its translation: CASSRRDRGYENIQYF.

This clonotype was detected a few times. For the CDR3, the DNA is TGTGCCACCAGTGACACCGGACAGGGCCATGAGCAGTTCTTC. It specifies CATSDTGQGHEQFF. This sequence joins TRBV24-1 and TRBJ2-1; 8 bases match TRBD1. The CDR3 runs 14 residues. The V gene end was trimmed by 4 bases and the J gene end by 8 bases; junction bases not matched to a gene: 6. The V gene's germline CDR1 is KGHDR and CDR2 SFDVKD.

There are many counts of this clonotype. J is TRBJ2-1 and V is TRBV5-1; 11 nucleotides align to TRBD2. CDR3 length equals 14 residues. V dropped 2 bases and J dropped 7; count of bases not matched to a gene: 2. Germline V CDR1 and CDR2: SGHRS, YFSETQ. The CDR3: CASSFGTSGNEQFF. The CDR3 DNA is TGCGCCAGCAGCTTTGGGACTAGCGGTAATGAGCAGTTCTTC.

This clonotype was counted ten times or more. CDR3 coding DNA: TGCGCCAGCAGCCAGATGACAGGGGACGATGAGCAGTTCTTC. This codes for CASSQMTGDDEQFF. The gene calls are TRBV5-1 and TRBJ2-1; the match to TRBD1 covers 8 bases. CDR1 and CDR2 from the germline V gene are SGHRS and YFSETQ. The CDR3 contains 14 residues. V was pared by 4 bases and J by 8 bases, with 8 bases of the junction left unmatched.

The chain has TRBV20-1 and TRBJ1-6; a possible D gene is TRBD1 (6 bases). The V end lost 2 bases, the J end lost 5 bases, and 10 bases lay between the germline ends. The CDR3 is 14 residues long. Germline V gene sequence: CDR1 DFQATT, CDR2 SNEGSKA (reference sequence). The CDR3 DNA sequence: TGCAGTGCTAGAAGGGGGGCCAATAATTCACCCCTCCACTTT. It codes for CSARRGANNSPLHF.

There are a few counts of this clonotype. This chain links TRBV4-3 with TRBJ1-6; D not resolved. The CDR3 loop spans 14 amino acids. Germline V gives CDR1 LGHNA, CDR2 YSLEER. Trimming took 0 bases from V and 7 from J, leaving 7 bases between them. This CDR3 reads CASSQDRRNSPLHF. CDR3 coding DNA: TGCGCCAGCAGCCAAGACAGGAGAAATTCACCCCTCCACTTT.

The rearrangement links TRBV5-1 to TRBJ1-1, with D perhaps TRBD1 (6 bases). Trimming left V 4 bases short and J 0 bases short, with 19 bases between. CDR1 is SGHRS and CDR2 is YFSETQ in the germline V gene. The CDR3 spans 17 residues. The CDR3 nucleotides are TGCGCCAGCAGCCCCAGGGGAAGATCGGTTGTGAACACTGAAGCTTTCTTT. This translates into CASSPRGRSVVNTEAFF.

This clonotype was found a few times. The chain uses TRBV7-2 and TRBJ1-5; the D is unclear. The CDR3 spans 15 residues. Trimming pared 5 bases from V and 0 bases from J, leaving 11 bases between. Germline CDR1 and CDR2: SGHTA and FQGNSA. The CDR3 bases are TGTGCCAGCAGCCTCGTGGCTTATAGCAATCAGCCCCAGCATTTT. It codes for CASSLVAYSNQPQHF. Full variable domain (remainder filled in from reference TRBV7-2 and TRBJ1-5): GAGVSQSPSNKVTEKGKDVELRCDPISGHTALYWYRQSLGQGLEFLIYFQGNSAPDKSGLPSDRFSAERTGGSVSTLTIQRTQQEDSAVYLCASSLVAYSNQPQHFGDGTRLSIL.

This rearrangement joins TRBV7-8 to TRBJ1-6; D gene unclear. The CDR3 is 15 amino acids. V gave up 7 bases and J gave up 1 base, with 11 bases separating them. Germline V lookup: CDR1 SGHVS, CDR2 FQNEAQ. This chain's CDR3 is CASNARGSYNSPLHF. CDR3 nucleotides: TGTGCCAGCAACGCTCGAGGGTCCTATAATTCACCCCTCCACTTT.

The rearrangement links TRBV5-6 to TRBJ2-5, with D maybe TRBD2 (6 bases). Trimming left V 5 bases short and J 9 bases short, with 14 bases between. The germline V gene has CDR1 SGHDT and CDR2 YYEEEE. There are 12 residues in the CDR3. The CDR3 DNA follows: TGTGCCAGCAGGATCACCGGGGGTTCCCAGTACTTC. It is translated as CASRITGGSQYF.

J is TRBJ1-1 and V is TRBV19; 7 nucleotides line up with TRBD1. Germline values: CDR1 LNHDA, CDR2 SQIVND (reference sequence). The J segment lost 1 base and the V segment lost 3 bases, leaving 11 bases of the junction unmatched. CDR3 length: 17 residues. This CDR3 is CASSIGQGGPWNTEAFF. In DNA, the CDR3 is TGTGCCAGTAGTATTGGCCAGGGGGGCCCTTGGAACACTGAAGCTTTCTTT.

As DNA, the CDR3 is TGTGCCATCATGGGGGGCATGGACTATGGCTACACCTTC. Protein: CAIMGGMDYGYTF. The V call is TRBV10-3, the J call TRBJ1-2; the D gene is possibly TRBD1 (6 bases). Trimming pared 7 bases from V and 3 bases from J, leaving 12 bases between. Germline V gives CDR1 ENHRY, CDR2 SYGVKD. The CDR3 runs 13 residues.

This chain uses TRBV30 with TRBJ1-2, with D uncertain. Germline assignment: CDR1 GTSNPN and CDR2 SVGIG (reference sequence). The CDR3 sequence is 14 residues long. Trimming stripped 0 bases from V and 2 bases from J, with 10 bases between. Here the CDR3 DNA reads TGTGCCTGGAGTGTAATCGAGCTGAACTATGGCTACACCTTC. Residues: CAWSVIELNYGYTF.

The chain uses TRBV12-3 or TRBV12-4 and TRBJ2-1; 13 positions agree with TRBD2. Trimming cost V 0 bases and J 9 bases; bases outside gene matches: 8. The CDR3 is made up of 17 amino acids. The CDR3 bases are TGTGCCAGCAGTTTAGCCAGGGGACTAGCGGGGCAGGCTGAGCAGTTCTTC. Protein sequence: CASSLARGLAGQAEQFF.

The chain couples TRBV6-5 to TRBJ2-7; 9 bases line up with TRBD2. The length of the CDR3 is 13 residues. Trimming cost V 6 bases and J 2 bases; bases outside gene matches: 2. Germline V CDR1 and CDR2: MNHEY, SVGAGI. The CDR3 nucleotides read TGTGCCAGCAGCGTAGCGGGGGCCTACGAGCAGTACTTC. This encodes CASSVAGAYEQYF.

This clonotype was detected only a few times. This chain's CDR3 is CASSQGAGLAYNEQFF. For the CDR3, the DNA is TGCGCCAGCAGCCAAGGGGCGGGGTTAGCCTACAATGAGCAGTTCTTC. V is TRBV4-3 and J is TRBJ2-1; weak D call: TRBD2 (6 bases). The ends were cut back, 1 base at V and 2 bases at J, with 12 bases in the middle. CDR1 is LGHNA, CDR2 YSLEER, per germline. The CDR3 length is 16 residues.

The V call is TRBV7-9, the J call TRBJ2-3, with D perhaps matching TRBD1 or TRBD2 (5 bases each). Trimming stripped 5 bases from V and 4 bases from J, with 22 bases between. The germline gives CDR1 SEHNR, CDR2 FQNEAQ (reference sequence). The CDR3 is 17 amino acids. The CDR3 here is CASSPTSGTPGSDTQYF. CDR3 bases: TGTGCCAGCAGCCCAACCTCCGGGACCCCGGGCTCAGATACGCAGTATTTT.

This clonotype was picked up a small number of times. V is TRBV3-1 and J is TRBJ2-5; D possibly matches TRBD1 or TRBD2 (5 bases each). This CDR3 contains 13 residues. V shed 3 bases and J shed 5 bases, with 10 bases lying between them. Germline CDR1 is LGHDT and CDR2 is YNNKEL (reference sequence). The CDR3 DNA reads as TGTGCCAGCAGCCACGGGGACGGTGAGACCCAGTACTTC. Its translation is CASSHGDGETQYF.

The V call is TRBV20-1, the J call TRBJ1-2, with TRBD1 as a possible D gene (5 bases). Looked up from germline, CDR1 is DFQATT and CDR2 is SNEGSKA (reference sequence). The ends were cut back, 0 bases at V and 2 bases at J, with 10 bases in the middle. The CDR3 sequence is 14 residues long. The CDR3 sequence is CSAREGPENYGYTF. CDR3 bases: TGCAGTGCTAGAGAGGGGCCAGAAAACTATGGCTACACCTTC.

The chain joins TRBV20-1 to TRBJ2-3, with D unresolved. Germline CDR1 is DFQATT and CDR2 is SNEGSKA (reference sequence). This CDR3 contains 12 residues. The V end lost 5 bases, the J end lost 0 bases, and 6 bases lay between the germline ends. As DNA, the CDR3 is TGCAGTGCTTGGGTAAGCACAGATACGCAGTATTTT. This gives the protein CSAWVSTDTQYF.